Following are 22 T cell receptor beta chains from one sample sequenced in a study of beta chain features in type 1 diabetes. Points from the study as a whole: For Type 1 diabetes patients, all four CD4+ subsets carried TCRB CDR3s that were moderately but significantly shorter.

These receptors lack a known antigen. Expressed TCRB transcripts were sequenced because the isolated RNA had all been reverse transcribed beforehand. The method was immunoSEQ multiplex PCR; TCRdb's version includes in-frame clones alone and lacks a portion of them. The sample includes 150,000 to 190,000 clones, approximately 10% of them seen just once. The source material was central memory CD4+ T cells from blood. The receptors shown here come from a man younger than 45 with type 1 diabetes.

This clone has only a few counts. Written as DNA, the CDR3 is TGTGCCTGTGCTAGCGGGAGGGATTTCGGGAATGAGCAGTTCTTC. Amino acids: CACASGRDFGNEQFF. This sequence joins TRBV28 and TRBJ2-1; 12 bases line up with TRBD2. CDR3 length: 15 amino acids. V lost 11 bases, J lost 7 bases, and 12 bases stayed unmatched. CDR1 and CDR2 (germline): MDHEN, SYDVKM.

The genes are TRBV6-5 and TRBJ1-4; 10 bases are shared with TRBD1. Germline V gene sequence: CDR1 MNHEY, CDR2 SVGAGI. V was pared by 6 bases and J by 7 bases, with 5 bases of the junction left unmatched. This CDR3 is 14 amino acids long. CDR3 sequence reads: CASRRQGAFEKLFF. The CDR3 DNA reads TGTGCCAGCAGGCGACAGGGGGCCTTTGAAAAACTGTTTTTT.

This clone was recorded a few times. The CDR3 DNA follows: TGTGCCTGGAGCGGGGACAGGGGAAAGCCCCAGCATTTT. Protein sequence: CAWSGDRGKPQHF. V and J are TRBV30 and TRBJ1-5; 10 bases align to TRBD1. CDR1 is GTSNPN, CDR2 SVGIG, per germline (reference sequence). Unmatched junction bases numbered 4, after V lost 3 bases and J lost 8 bases. CDR3 length: 13 amino acids.

The chain carries TRBV5-6 and TRBJ2-1; 7 bases match TRBD2. Germline trimming cut 6 bases from V and 5 bases from J; bases unmatched to any gene: 5. The CDR3 totals 13 residues. Germline V gives CDR1 SGHDT, CDR2 YYEEEE. The CDR3 loop reads CASNPGTNNEQFF. DNA for the CDR3: TGTGCCAGCAACCCCGGGACTAACAATGAGCAGTTCTTC.

Remarks on this clone: This same CDR3 is encoded by further DNA sequences in the sample. V is TRBV28 and J is TRBJ2-7; 9 bases map to TRBD2. CDR1 MDHEN and CDR2 SYDVKM come from the germline V gene. With 5 bases clipped from V and 0 bases from J, the junction kept 5 bases outside the gene matches. The CDR3 is 15 residues long. CDR3 region: CASSRTSVSSYEQYF. The DNA for the CDR3 is TGTGCCAGCAGTCGGACTAGCGTCAGCTCCTACGAGCAGTACTTC.

J is TRBJ2-5 and V is TRBV4-3, with TRBD1 identical over 8 bases. The trim removed 1 base at V and 2 bases at J, leaving 9 bases unmatched. Germline V gene sequence: CDR1 LGHNA, CDR2 YSLEER. The CDR3 runs 17 residues. The CDR3 here is CASSQAHRGDPQETQYF. CDR3 sequence (DNA): TGCGCCAGCAGCCAAGCCCACAGGGGGGACCCTCAAGAGACCCAGTACTTC.

V is TRBV30 and J is TRBJ2-3; 7 bases are a match to TRBD2. CDR1 and CDR2 from the germline V gene are GTSNPN and SVGIG (reference sequence). The J segment lost 3 bases and the V segment lost 2 bases, leaving 11 bases of the junction unmatched. The CDR3 is 16 amino acids. The CDR3 is CAWSTGLAERTDTQYF. The DNA for the CDR3 is TGTGCCTGGAGTACTGGGCTAGCGGAAAGGACAGATACGCAGTATTTT.

The J gene is TRBJ2-7, the V gene TRBV5-4; no definite D call. Germline CDR1 reads SGHNT; CDR2 reads YYREEE (reference sequence). The V end lost 0 bases, the J end lost 2 bases, and 12 bases lay between the germline ends. This CDR3 contains 15 residues. CDR3 nucleotide sequence: TGTGCCAGCAGCTTGGGAGGTCCCATACCCTACGAGCAGTACTTC. This gives the protein CASSLGGPIPYEQYF.

This clone has more than one count but fewer than ten. The chain recombines TRBV19 with TRBJ2-1; 7 bases are shared with TRBD2. The germline CDR1 and CDR2 sequences are LNHDA and SQIVND (reference sequence). Trimming at V came to 7 bases and at J to 7 bases, leaving 16 bases not matched to a gene. The CDR3 loop spans 16 amino acids. CDR3 bases: TGTGCCAGTACCCTGGGAGGGATGATCCCAGGTAATGAGCAGTTCTTC. It specifies CASTLGGMIPGNEQFF.

The chain recombines TRBV28 with TRBJ2-1; 7 bases match TRBD2. With 4 bases clipped from V and 7 bases from J, the junction kept 16 bases outside the gene matches. Germline assignment: CDR1 MDHEN and CDR2 SYDVKM. The length of the CDR3 is 17 residues. The CDR3 sequence: CASSSVGGGSSPNEQFF. In DNA form, the CDR3 reads TGTGCCAGCAGTTCAGTCGGGGGAGGGAGTTCCCCTAATGAGCAGTTCTTC.

This clone was seen a handful of times. V is TRBV11-2 and J is TRBJ2-7; 8 bases are shared with TRBD2. CDR1 and CDR2 from the germline V gene are SGHAT and FQNNGV. This CDR3 is 15 amino acids long. The V segment lost 4 bases and the J segment 3 bases; nucleotides outside the gene matches: 8. The CDR3 nucleotides read TGTGCCAGCAGCTGGATAGCGGGAACTTTCTACGAGCAGTACTTC. Translating it yields CASSWIAGTFYEQYF.

This clone occurred a few times. V is TRBV5-6 and J is TRBJ2-7, with 7 nucleotides matching TRBD2. The V gene end was trimmed by 1 base and the J gene end by 0 bases; junction bases not matched to a gene: 10. Germline CDR1 and CDR2: SGHDT and YYEEEE. CDR3 length equals 17 residues. The CDR3 sequence: CASSLTPSTSFSYEQYF. CDR3 nucleotide sequence: TGTGCCAGCAGCTTGACCCCCTCGACTAGCTTCTCCTACGAGCAGTACTTC. Full variable domain (rest looked up from reference TRBV5-6 and TRBJ2-7): DAGVTQSPTHLIKTRGQQVTLRCSPKSGHDTVSWYQQALGQGPQFIFQYYEEEERQRGNFPDRFSGHQFPNYSSELNVNALLLGDSALYLCASSLTPSTSFSYEQYFGPGTRLTVT.

The chain couples TRBV6-6 to TRBJ2-4; D remains unclear. Germline V gives CDR1 MNHNY, CDR2 SVGAGI (reference sequence). The V and J ends lost 0 bases and 0 bases respectively, with 6 bases between them. The CDR3 spans 15 residues. CDR3 amino acids: CASSYSGVAKNIQYF. DNA of the CDR3: TGTGCCAGCAGTTACTCTGGAGTAGCCAAAAACATTCAGTACTTC.

This clone has more than one count but fewer than ten. V is TRBV2 and J is TRBJ2-7; 7 positions agree with TRBD1. Germline V gene sequence: CDR1 SNHLY, CDR2 FYNNEI. The CDR3 extends over 14 amino acids. The V segment lost 2 bases and the J segment 3 bases; nucleotides outside the gene matches: 4. DNA of the CDR3: TGTGCCAGCAGTGAACAGGGGGTCCTCTACGAGCAGTACTTC. Its protein is CASSEQGVLYEQYF.

This clone appeared a few times. The DNA for the CDR3 is TGTGCCAGCAGTGAGCCGACAGGGGTGCCAAACATTCAGTACTTC. Protein: CASSEPTGVPNIQYF. This chain links TRBV2 with TRBJ2-4; TRBD1 matches 8 bases. Losses at the gene ends were 3 bases for V and 6 bases for J; bases not matched to a gene: 7. This CDR3 region has 15 residues. Germline CDR1 reads SNHLY; CDR2 reads FYNNEI.

The chain has TRBV7-2 and TRBJ1-1; D not resolved. The CDR3 is 18 residues long. V gave up 5 bases and J gave up 1 base, with 23 bases separating them. The V gene's germline CDR1 is SGHTA and CDR2 FQGNSA. In DNA form, the CDR3 reads TGTGCCAGCAGCCCCCGGGTTGGTTCGTACCCCGCGAACACTGAAGCTTTCTTT. This codes for CASSPRVGSYPANTEAFF.

This rearrangement joins TRBV15 to TRBJ2-1, with TRBD1 matching 9 bases. The germline CDR1 and CDR2 sequences are LNHNV and YYDKDF (reference sequence). This CDR3 spans 15 amino acids. Germline trimming cut 1 base from V and 5 bases from J; bases unmatched to any gene: 3. Written as DNA, the CDR3 is TGTGCCACCAGCAGAGCCGGGACAGGGAACAATGAGCAGTTCTTC. Amino acids: CATSRAGTGNNEQFF.

This clone has just a few counts. The V gene is TRBV7-9, the J gene TRBJ2-7, with TRBD1 matching 8 bases. The CDR3 extends over 15 amino acids. CDR1 SEHNR and CDR2 FQNEAQ come from the germline V gene (reference sequence). V lost 2 bases and J lost 4; bases outside the gene matches: 7. CDR3 in amino acids: CASSLFGQGRYEQYF. The CDR3 DNA follows: TGTGCCAGCAGCTTATTCGGACAGGGACGATACGAGCAGTACTTC.

This clone has a handful of counts. CDR3 DNA sequence: TGTGCCAGCAGGACAGGGCAGAGATACGAGCAGTACTTC. As protein: CASRTGQRYEQYF. The genes are TRBV6-5 and TRBJ2-7; 7 bases fit TRBD1. The CDR3 totals 13 residues. The junction had 6 bases not matched to a gene; V was cut back by 6 bases and J by 4 bases. The germline CDR1 and CDR2 sequences are MNHEY and SVGAGI.

This clone appeared a few times. The rearrangement uses TRBV27 and TRBJ2-7, with no clear D. This CDR3 spans 13 amino acids. The germline CDR1 and CDR2 sequences are MNHEY and SMNVEV (reference sequence). Trimming left V 4 bases short and J 1 base short, with 8 bases between. The CDR3 DNA follows: TGTGCCAGCAGTTCGACACCTTCCTACGAGCAGTACTTC. Translating gives CASSSTPSYEQYF.

V is TRBV30 and J is TRBJ2-5, with 8 bases that match TRBD2. The CDR3 is 13 amino acids. Germline values: CDR1 GTSNPN, CDR2 SVGIG (reference sequence). Germline trimming cut 2 bases from V and 5 bases from J; bases unmatched to any gene: 4. The DNA of the CDR3 is TGTGCCTGGAGTCCCGGGGGGGCCGAGACCCAGTACTTC. Encoded protein: CAWSPGGAETQYF.

The V call is TRBV19, the J call TRBJ2-2; 7 bases fit TRBD1. Germline V gives CDR1 LNHDA, CDR2 SQIVND (reference sequence). The CDR3 contains 15 residues. J was trimmed by 2 bases and V by 7 bases; bases with no gene match: 7. CDR3 region: CASTPGQLNTGELFF. CDR3 nucleotides: TGTGCCAGTACCCCGGGACAGCTAAACACCGGGGAGCTGTTTTTT.